Presented here are 18 T cell receptor beta chains from one specimen sequenced in a study of technical replicates of blood from a few donors. Sequencing used immunoSEQ multiplex PCR; TCRdb keeps in-frame clones, though not all of them. Here the sample spans more than 60,000 clones, approximately 90% being singletons. The sample consisted of PBMCs. These receptor sequences come from a human donor in good health. Some clones in this sample may be carry-over from other donors' samples.

The J gene is TRBJ1-5, the V gene TRBV7-2; 7 bases agree with TRBD1. Trimming removed 5 bases from V and 2 bases from J; junction bases left unmatched: 9. The CDR3 is 16 amino acids. Per the germline V gene, CDR1 is SGHTA and CDR2 is FQGNSA. The CDR3 region is CASSANRGTGNQPQHF. As DNA, the CDR3 is TGTGCCAGCAGCGCTAACAGGGGTACGGGCAATCAGCCCCAGCATTTT.

V and J are TRBV19 and TRBJ1-4, with TRBD1 identical over 12 bases. CDR3 size: 16 residues. Unmatched junction bases numbered 9, after V lost 5 bases and J lost 8 bases. Germline V gene sequence: CDR1 LNHDA, CDR2 SQIVND (reference sequence). The DNA for the CDR3 is TGTGCCAGTAGTCCAGGTGGGACAGGGGGCATCGAAAAACTGTTTTTT. Encoded protein: CASSPGGTGGIEKLFF.

The sample holds a few counts of this clone. The V call is TRBV6-5, the J call TRBJ1-5, with TRBD1 matching over 8 bases. V lost 6 bases to trimming and J lost 0 bases; unmatched junction nucleotides: 1. The CDR3 is 14 amino acids. Per the germline V gene, CDR1 is MNHEY and CDR2 is SVGAGI. CDR3 amino acids: CASSQGASNQPQHF. The CDR3 DNA reads TGTGCCAGCAGCCAGGGGGCTAGCAATCAGCCCCAGCATTTT.

V usage is TRBV5-6 and J usage is TRBJ1-3; 8 positions match TRBD1. After removal of 8 bases from V and 1 base from J, the junction contained 11 bases not matched to a gene. The germline gives CDR1 SGHDT, CDR2 YYEEEE. The length of the CDR3 is 16 residues. In nucleotides, the CDR3 is TGTGCCAGTTCGGGAAGGACAGGGCTATCTGGAAACACCATATATTTT. This gives the protein CASSGRTGLSGNTIYF.

The gene calls are TRBV4-1 and TRBJ2-1, with D tentatively TRBD2 (5 bases). This CDR3 spans 16 amino acids. Germline V gene sequence: CDR1 MGHRA, CDR2 YSYEKL. V lost 0 bases and J lost 3, with 12 bases in between. The CDR3 loop reads CASSQDSQRIYNEQFF. Written as DNA, the CDR3 is TGCGCCAGCAGCCAAGATAGCCAGCGGATCTACAATGAGCAGTTCTTC.

The chain is built from TRBV5-1 and TRBJ2-3; the match to TRBD1 covers 9 bases. Germline CDR1 is SGHRS and CDR2 is YFSETQ. This CDR3 comprises 18 residues. V shed 0 bases and J 0 bases; nucleotides not matched to a gene: 8. The CDR3 here is CASSLVVQGALSTDTQYF. For the CDR3, the DNA is TGCGCCAGCAGCTTGGTGGTACAGGGGGCCCTTAGCACAGATACGCAGTATTTT.

The CDR3 DNA follows: TGTGCCAGCAGCTTAGCGCCCACGGGGAGGAATGAAAAACTGTTTTTT. It codes for CASSLAPTGRNEKLFF. V and J are TRBV11-2 and TRBJ1-4; no definite D call. Deletions cut 1 base from V and 5 bases from J, with 14 bases between. The CDR3 consists of 16 residues. The germline V gene encodes CDR1 SGHAT and CDR2 FQNNGV.

The chain recombines TRBV30 with TRBJ1-2, with D uncertain. The CDR3 extends over 12 amino acids. Trimming took off 0 bases at V and 4 bases at J, with 6 bases between the two ends. In germline, CDR1 is GTSNPN, CDR2 SVGIG (reference sequence). The CDR3 bases are TGTGCCTGGAGTGTGGCGGTCTATGGCTACACCTTC. This codes for CAWSVAVYGYTF.

This chain links TRBV10-2 with TRBJ1-1; no definite D call. In germline, CDR1 is WSHSY, CDR2 SAAADI. Trimming shortened V by 6 bases and J by 3 bases, and 17 bases separated the two germline ends. CDR3 length: 15 residues. The CDR3: CASRLGPGKDTEAFF. CDR3 nucleotides: TGCGCCAGCAGACTAGGGCCGGGGAAGGACACTGAAGCTTTCTTT.

This chain's CDR3 is CASSPQGPGEEQYF. The CDR3 bases are TGTGCCAGTAGTCCACAGGGTCCCGGGGAAGAGCAGTACTTC. The V gene is TRBV19, the J gene TRBJ2-7, with D perhaps TRBD1 (6 bases). This CDR3 has 14 amino acids. Deletions cut 5 bases from V and 7 bases from J, with 18 bases between. Germline lookup yields CDR1 LNHDA and CDR2 SQIVND (reference sequence).

V is TRBV6-5 and J is TRBJ2-3; D is perhaps TRBD2 (5 bases). V lost 1 base to trimming and J lost 5 bases, with 10 bases between them. Germline CDR1 MNHEY, CDR2 SVGAGI. This CDR3 region has 14 residues. The CDR3 is CASSYFGVGDTQYF. CDR3 DNA sequence: TGTGCCAGCAGTTACTTCGGGGTCGGAGATACGCAGTATTTT.

This rearrangement joins TRBV9 to TRBJ1-2, with 7 bases that match TRBD1. Germline-derived CDR1 and CDR2 are SGDLS and YYNGEE. With 3 bases clipped from V and 6 bases from J, the junction kept 5 bases outside the gene matches. This CDR3 is built from 13 residues. CDR3 in DNA: TGTGCCAGCAGCGGTGACAGGGTAGATGGCTACACCTTC. Translated: CASSGDRVDGYTF.

CDR3 protein: CASSLVAGDGGYTF. The CDR3 DNA sequence: TGTGCCAGCAGCTTAGTAGCAGGGGACGGAGGCTACACCTTC. The chain uses TRBV7-2 and TRBJ1-2; D is possibly TRBD1 (6 bases). Germline CDR1 SGHTA, CDR2 FQGNSA. This CDR3 region has 14 residues. Trimming pared 1 base from V and 8 bases from J, leaving 14 bases between.

This chain joins TRBV5-1 and TRBJ2-7; D perhaps matches TRBD2 (5 bases). Deletions cut 0 bases from V and 2 bases from J, with 9 bases between. CDR1 and CDR2 (germline): SGHRS, YFSETQ. The CDR3 totals 14 residues. For the CDR3, the DNA is TGCGCCAGCAGCTTGGCCTCGGGAACCTACGAGCAGTACTTC. Its protein product is CASSLASGTYEQYF.

The gene calls are TRBV4-1 and TRBJ1-3, with unresolved D. CDR3 length: 14 residues. Trimming pared 2 bases from V and 9 bases from J, leaving 14 bases between. Germline V CDR1 and CDR2: MGHRA, YSYEKL. The CDR3 DNA reads as TGCGCCAGCAGCCAAATTATCAACGCGGGCACCATATATTTT. Translating it yields CASSQIINAGTIYF.

The CDR3 loop reads CASSQQPGLIYEQYF. DNA of the CDR3: TGCGCCAGCAGCCAACAACCGGGACTAATCTACGAGCAGTACTTC. The genes are TRBV4-3 and TRBJ2-7; 7 nucleotides agree with TRBD2. The trim removed 2 bases at V and 3 bases at J, leaving 7 bases unmatched. The germline gives CDR1 LGHNA, CDR2 YSLEER. The CDR3 covers 15 residues.

Regarding this clone: Other DNA sequences within the sample encode an identical CDR3. The rearrangement uses TRBV5-4 and TRBJ2-7, with 7 bases fitting TRBD1. The germline CDR1 and CDR2 sequences are SGHNT and YYREEE (reference sequence). V lost 4 bases and J lost 0; bases outside the gene matches: 4. CDR3 length: 14 residues. CDR3 nucleotides: TGTGCCAGCAGCCTTGACAGGGTCTCCTACGAGCAGTACTTC. This gives the protein CASSLDRVSYEQYF.

The V gene is TRBV23-1, the J gene TRBJ2-7; 10 positions agree with TRBD1. TRBV23-1 counts as an open reading frame of uncertain function. This CDR3 contains 14 residues. Losses at the gene ends were 1 base for V and 6 bases for J; bases not matched to a gene: 3. For the CDR3, the DNA is TGCGCCAGCAGTCAATGGGACAGGGGTGCCGAGCAGTACTTC. Translating gives CASSQWDRGAEQYF.